This TCR beta chain appears in the sequencing data of a study of T cell clonotyping in hematopoietic cell transplantation. Notes on the study in general: At the given depth, recipient repertoires were over 97% de novo clonotypes.

In regard to this clone: What it binds is unknown.

Time point given: recipient sample about 28 days before transplant, after cytoreduction. The repertoire was sequenced with immunoSEQ multiplex PCR; TCRdb's copy has only in-frame clones and lacks some. The sample lists about 10,000 clones; roughly 84% were seen once. The sequence was collected from a woman aged 50 to 60 with chronic myeloid leukemia. Some clones in this sample may be carry-over from other donors' samples. Sequencing was performed on peripheral blood mononuclear cells, taken before stem cell transplant.

CDR3 nucleotide sequence: TGTGCCAGCAGCCTCCGGGACGGCCTCCCCACCGATACGCAGTATTTT. Amino acids: CASSLRDGLPTDTQYF. This chain links TRBV5-5 with TRBJ2-3, with D perhaps given as TRBD1 or TRBD2 (5 bases each). CDR1 and CDR2 (germline): SGHKS, YYEKEE (reference sequence). With 4 bases removed from V and 6 bases from J, the gap between germline ends came to 21 bases. The CDR3 is 16 amino acids. Using reference TRBV5-5 and TRBJ2-3 for the parts outside the CDR3, the full variable domain is DAGVTQSPTHLIKTRGQQVTLRCSPISGHKSVSWYQQVLGQGPQFIFQYYEKEERGRGNFPDRFSARQFPNYSSELNVNALLLGDSALYLCASSLRDGLPTDTQYFGPGTRLTVL.